At least ten counts were recorded for the clone carrying this T cell receptor beta chain. Its specificity is unknown. These data are taken from a study of T cells in Graves' hyperthyroidism and ophthalmopathy. Study outcomes and limitations: Classification by a 13 V-J model distinguished ophthalmopathy from stable hyperthyroidism. The blood repertoire included most of the expanded thyroid clonotypes above 0.001.

Ophthalmopathy patients showed a Clinical Activity Score of at least 3, NOSPECS grade of at least 4 and duration under 3 months. The diagnostic basis comprised clinical symptoms, serum thyroxine and TRAb, thyroid ultrasound and orbital computed tomography. TCR beta CDR3 region amplification was performed from RNA transcripts. The TCR CDR3 was amplified in a first-round RT-PCR using the HTBI primer set. TCRdb used MiXCR to reprocess the multiplex PCR reads, holding one entry per CDR3 protein. This sample yields 400,000 or so distinct CDR3 sequences, of which over 12% are seen a single time; 25% to 30% belongs to the top ten. The specimen was blood. The sequence was collected from a man aged 50 or older with Graves' ophthalmopathy.

The CDR3 is CASSNPKQGLSYNEQFF. Written as DNA, the CDR3 is TGTGCCAGCAGCAACCCTAAACAGGGGCTCTCCTACAATGAGCAGTTCTTC. V gene TRBV11-2 combines with J gene TRBJ2-1; 7 positions agree with TRBD1. The CDR3 has 17 residues. V lost 5 bases and J lost 0; bases outside the gene matches: 10. Germline assignment: CDR1 SGHAT and CDR2 FQNNGV.